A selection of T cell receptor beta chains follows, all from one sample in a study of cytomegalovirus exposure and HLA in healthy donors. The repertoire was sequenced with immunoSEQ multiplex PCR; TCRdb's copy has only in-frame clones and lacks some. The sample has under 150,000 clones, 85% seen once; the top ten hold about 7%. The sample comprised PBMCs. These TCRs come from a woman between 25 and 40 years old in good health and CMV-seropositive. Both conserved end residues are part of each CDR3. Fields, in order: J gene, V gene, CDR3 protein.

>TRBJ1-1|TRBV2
CATPDSLNTEAFF
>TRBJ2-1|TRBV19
CASRTTGGGNEQFF
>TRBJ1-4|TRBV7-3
CASSLQGTANEKLFF
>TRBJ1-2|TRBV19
CASSVSDRGDGYTF
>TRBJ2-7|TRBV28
CASRGWTEQYF
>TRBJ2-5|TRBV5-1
CASSLGGDAAQETQYF
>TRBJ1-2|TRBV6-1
CASSDNQGGYTF
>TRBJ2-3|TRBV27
CASSLIGTGGFIGTDTQYF
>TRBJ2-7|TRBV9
CASSPAGMGTDFYEQYF
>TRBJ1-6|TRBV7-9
CASSSVQGVPLHF
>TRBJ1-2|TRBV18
CASSPPSTGYYGYTF
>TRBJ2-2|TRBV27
CASSQTGQGGYTGELFF
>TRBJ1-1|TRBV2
CASKSGGTEAFF
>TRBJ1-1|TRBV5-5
CASSLNPASRLAFF
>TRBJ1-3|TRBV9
CASSVEPGQGSGNTIYF
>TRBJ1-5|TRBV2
CASSDGLSVNQPQHF
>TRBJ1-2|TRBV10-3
CAISESGTGGSSKGYTF
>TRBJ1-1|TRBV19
CASSTGREAFF
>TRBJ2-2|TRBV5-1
CASSWTTISNTGELFF
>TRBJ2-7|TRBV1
CTSSPGGGYEQYF
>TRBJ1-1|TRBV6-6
CASRPPSLEEAFF
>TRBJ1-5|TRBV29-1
CSVVWTGGRGNQPQHF
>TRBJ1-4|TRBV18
CASSPMEQGANNEKLFF
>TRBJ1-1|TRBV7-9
CASHWAGNAEAFF
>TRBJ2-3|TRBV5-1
CASSLELAGGADTQYF
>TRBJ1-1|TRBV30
CAWSGPGGSEAFF
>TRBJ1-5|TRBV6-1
CASSGTGWNQPQHF
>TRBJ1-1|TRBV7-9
CASTTPGGTSNTEAFF
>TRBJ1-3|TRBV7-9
CASSSGTGSSGNTIYF
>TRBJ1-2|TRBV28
CASSTPTGQGRYGYTF
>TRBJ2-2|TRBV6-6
CASSRPRDTGELFF
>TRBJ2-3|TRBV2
CASSLSPGTGRTDTQYF
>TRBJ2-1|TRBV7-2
CASGGDSYNEQFF
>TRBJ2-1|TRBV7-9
CSSSALIGSSALPHEQFF
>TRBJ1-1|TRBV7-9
CASSLRVSRGGTEAFF
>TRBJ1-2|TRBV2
CASSQNYGYTF
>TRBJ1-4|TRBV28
CASSLGGRGNEKLFF
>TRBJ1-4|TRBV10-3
CAIKQGAQDEKLFF